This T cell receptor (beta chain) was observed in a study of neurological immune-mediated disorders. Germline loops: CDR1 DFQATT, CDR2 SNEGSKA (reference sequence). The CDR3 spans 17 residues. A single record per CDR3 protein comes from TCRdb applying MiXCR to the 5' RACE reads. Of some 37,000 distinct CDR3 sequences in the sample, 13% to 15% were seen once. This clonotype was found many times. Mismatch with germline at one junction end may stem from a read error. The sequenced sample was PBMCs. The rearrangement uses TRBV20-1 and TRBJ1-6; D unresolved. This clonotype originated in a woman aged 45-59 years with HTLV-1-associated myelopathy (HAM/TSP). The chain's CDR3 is CSARARPWSSYNSTLHF. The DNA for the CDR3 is TGCAGTGCTAGAGCAAGACCGTGGAGCTCCTATAATTCAACCCTCCACTTT.